The clone carrying this T cell receptor beta chain was detected a few times. As yet, its antigen is unknown. These data come from a study of response to subunit inactivated influenza vaccine. Points from the study as a whole: The study's authors posited that every seasonal influenza vaccination enlists few new T cells.

This CDR3 contains 16 residues. Germline V CDR1 and CDR2: MNHEY, SVGAGI. V was shortened by 0 bases and J by 6 bases, with 15 bases between the two germline ends. A single record per CDR3 protein comes from TCRdb applying MiXCR to the RT-PCR reads. Of fewer than 350,000 distinct CDR3 sequences in the sample, just over 20% are singletons; the top ten hold roughly 10%. The rearrangement uses TRBV6-5 and TRBJ2-1; no clear D. The source is a man between 50 and 75 years old who received an inactivated influenza vaccine. Sequences were derived from PBMCs from blood, sampled less than 22 months after vaccination. The CDR3 sequence is CASSYSTGSVRNEQFF. DNA of the CDR3: TGTGCCAGCAGTTACTCGACCGGGTCTGTACGCAATGAGCAGTTCTTC.